This TCR beta chain is drawn from a study of T cells in tuberculosis. Turning to the study itself: IGRA-negative adolescents, IGRA-positive adolescents with latent tuberculosis and adults with active tuberculosis formed this South African cohort. Study-wide findings and caveats: Shorter CDR3-alpha in active tuberculosis partly drove smaller distances.

The CDR3 contains 13 residues. CDR1 is MNHEY and CDR2 is SMNVEV in the germline V gene (reference sequence). V dropped 0 bases and J dropped 6 bases, with 5 bases sitting between them. Points on this clone: Its antigen is as yet unknown.

Assay used: immunoSEQ multiplex PCR; TCRdb lists only in-frame clones, some missing. The sample includes some 22,000 clones, around 97% of them seen just once. The chain uses TRBV27 and TRBJ2-2, with D possibly TRBD2 on 5 matching bases. Sequencing was carried out using PBMCs. The TCR originated in a donor between 10 and 35 years old with latent tuberculosis or without tuberculosis infection. The CDR3 sequence is CASSLSRAGELFF. As DNA, the CDR3 is TGTGCCAGCAGTTTATCGAGGGCCGGGGAGCTGTTTTTT.